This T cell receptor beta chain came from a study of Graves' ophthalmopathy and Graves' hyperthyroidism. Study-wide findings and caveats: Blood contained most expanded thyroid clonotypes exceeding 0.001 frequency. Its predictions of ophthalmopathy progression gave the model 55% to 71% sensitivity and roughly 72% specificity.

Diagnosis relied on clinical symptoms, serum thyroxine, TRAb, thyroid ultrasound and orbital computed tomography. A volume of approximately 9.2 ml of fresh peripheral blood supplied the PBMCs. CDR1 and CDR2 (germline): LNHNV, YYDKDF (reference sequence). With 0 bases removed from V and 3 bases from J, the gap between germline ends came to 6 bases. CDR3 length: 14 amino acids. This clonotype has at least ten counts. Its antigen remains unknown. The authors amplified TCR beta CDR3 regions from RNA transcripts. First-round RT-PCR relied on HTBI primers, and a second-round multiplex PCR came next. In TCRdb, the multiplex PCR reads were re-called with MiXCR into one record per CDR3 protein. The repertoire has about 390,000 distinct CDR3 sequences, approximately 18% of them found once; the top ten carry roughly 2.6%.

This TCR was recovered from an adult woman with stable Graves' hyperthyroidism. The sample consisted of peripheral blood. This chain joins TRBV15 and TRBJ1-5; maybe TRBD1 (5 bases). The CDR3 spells CATSRDRVNQPQHF. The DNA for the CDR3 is TGTGCCACCAGCAGAGACAGGGTCAATCAGCCCCAGCATTTT.